The 25 T cell receptor beta chains below all came from one sample that was sequenced in a study of cytomegalovirus exposure and HLA in healthy donors. Use of 60 Vbeta and 13 Jbeta primers characterized the PCR. This table comes from immunoSEQ multiplex PCR, and its TCRdb copy is limited to in-frame clones, with some not included. The sample includes about 53,000 clones. The sequenced sample was PBMCs. The source of these receptors is a woman aged 18-30 years in good health and CMV-seronegative.

The DNA of the CDR3 is TGTGCCAGCAGCCGGGACACCGGTTATGGCTACACCTTC. Protein product: CASSRDTGYGYTF. This rearrangement joins TRBV7-9 to TRBJ1-2, with D perhaps TRBD1 (6 bases). The germline V gene encodes CDR1 SEHNR and CDR2 FQNEAQ (reference sequence). Deletions cut 5 bases from V and 5 bases from J, with 12 bases between. This CDR3 comprises 13 residues.

The rearrangement uses TRBV4-2 and TRBJ2-5; 11 bases are shared with TRBD2. There are 17 residues in the CDR3. V shed 1 base, J shed 5 bases, and the junction held 9 bases outside the gene matches. Germline CDR1 LGHNA, CDR2 YNFKEQ. The CDR3, as DNA: TGTGCCAGCAGCCAAGTAATACTAGCGGGAGCTCGGGAGACCCAGTACTTC. It is translated as CASSQVILAGARETQYF.

The CDR3 DNA is TGCGCCAGCAGCTCCCCAGACAGGGACAACACTGAAGCTTTCTTT. Translation gives CASSSPDRDNTEAFF. The chain links TRBV5-1 to TRBJ1-1; 7 bases are shared with TRBD1. CDR1 and CDR2 from the germline V gene are SGHRS and YFSETQ. The CDR3 runs to 15 residues. V shed 3 bases and J 2 bases; nucleotides not matched to a gene: 7.

The chain has TRBV5-4 and TRBJ2-5; weak D call: TRBD2 (6 bases). CDR1 and CDR2 from the germline V gene are SGHNT and YYREEE (reference sequence). The ends were cut back, 3 bases at V and 5 bases at J, with 17 bases in the middle. The length of the CDR3 is 15 residues. CDR3 residues: CASSSPARGGETQYF. In DNA form, the CDR3 reads TGTGCCAGCAGCTCCCCTGCGCGGGGCGGGGAGACCCAGTACTTC.

With respect to this clone: One end of the junction fails to match germline, which may point to a read error. The gene calls are TRBV6-5 and TRBJ1-1; 9 bases match TRBD1. CDR1 and CDR2 from the germline V gene are MNHEY and SVGAGI. This CDR3 has 16 residues. The CDR3 protein is CASSWSGTGMNTEDFF. The CDR3, as DNA: TGTGCCAGCAGTTGGTCCGGGACAGGGATGAACACTGAAGATTTCTTT.

The J gene is TRBJ1-5, the V gene TRBV6-1, with 7 nucleotides matching TRBD1. CDR3 size: 15 residues. Trimming cost V 7 bases and J 0 bases; bases outside gene matches: 6. CDR1 is MNHNS, CDR2 SASEGT, per germline. The CDR3 nucleotides are TGTGCCAGCATGGAGACAGGGTTTAGCAATCAGCCCCAGCATTTT. It is translated as CASMETGFSNQPQHF.

The chain is built from TRBV4-1 and TRBJ1-2, with D hard to call. The CDR3 is 15 residues long. Trimming took off 0 bases at V and 6 bases at J, with 14 bases between the two ends. Germline V gene lookup returns CDR1 MGHRA and CDR2 YSYEKL. In DNA, the CDR3 is TGCGCCAGCAGCCAAGATGTGGGCAGATCCGATGGCTACACCTTC. Translated, it gives CASSQDVGRSDGYTF.

The rearrangement joins TRBV20-1 to TRBJ1-1, with D unresolved. CDR1 DFQATT and CDR2 SNEGSKA come from the germline V gene (reference sequence). CDR3 length equals 11 residues. V was shortened by 3 bases and J by 4 bases, with 6 bases between the two germline ends. CDR3: CSARGSTEAFF. DNA of the CDR3: TGCAGTGCTAGGGGCAGCACTGAAGCTTTCTTT.

The rearrangement joins TRBV2 to TRBJ1-6; D may be TRBD1 (6 bases). The V end was cut by 4 bases, the J end by 4 bases, with 14 bases between. The V gene's germline CDR1 is SNHLY and CDR2 FYNNEI. The CDR3 has 16 residues. In nucleotides, the CDR3 is TGTGCCAGCAGTGTTGAAGGGGGACGGTATAATTCACCCCTCCACTTT. As protein: CASSVEGGRYNSPLHF.

The CDR3 region is CASSYSQGRVGYEQYF. In DNA, the CDR3 is TGTGCCAGCAGTTACTCGCAGGGCAGGGTTGGGTACGAGCAGTACTTC. The rearrangement uses TRBV6-5 and TRBJ2-7; tentatively, D is TRBD1 (5 bases). Per the germline V gene, CDR1 is MNHEY and CDR2 is SVGAGI. The CDR3 is made up of 16 amino acids. Trimming stripped 0 bases from V and 4 bases from J, with 16 bases between.

V gene TRBV4-2 combines with J gene TRBJ1-5; 11 bases are shared with TRBD1. The CDR3 contains 18 residues. Losses at the gene ends were 1 base for V and 0 bases for J; bases not matched to a gene: 5. The V gene's germline CDR1 is LGHNA and CDR2 YNFKEQ. In nucleotides, the CDR3 is TGTGCCAGCAGCCAAGCCGGGACAGGGGGTTATAGCAATCAGCCCCAGCATTTT. Protein: CASSQAGTGGYSNQPQHF.

The chain is built from TRBV7-8 and TRBJ2-7, with D perhaps matching TRBD2 (5 bases). The CDR3 has 15 residues. Germline lookup yields CDR1 SGHVS and CDR2 FQNEAQ. Trimming stripped 2 bases from V and 0 bases from J, with 11 bases between. CDR3 residues: CASSLNLAGSYEQYF. CDR3 nucleotides: TGTGCCAGCAGCTTAAATTTGGCGGGCTCCTACGAGCAGTACTTC. The full variable domain, with the rest looked up from reference TRBV7-8 and TRBJ2-7, is GAGVSQSPRYKVAKRGQDVALRCDPISGHVSLFWYQQALGQGPEFLTYFQNEAQLDKSGLPSDRFFAERPEGSVSTLKIQRTQQEDSAVYLCASSLNLAGSYEQYFGPGTRLTVT.

The chain employs TRBV6-5 and TRBJ1-2; D uncertain. V was trimmed by 2 bases and J by 2 bases, leaving 9 bases between them. Germline loops: CDR1 MNHEY, CDR2 SVGAGI. This CDR3 region has 14 residues. CDR3 in DNA: TGTGCCAGCAGTTACGACGGGGTAAACTATGGCTACACCTTC. As protein: CASSYDGVNYGYTF.

This chain links TRBV10-1 with TRBJ1-4; 9 bases are a match to TRBD1. Trimming took 3 bases from V and 5 from J; bases not matched to a gene: 4. The CDR3 runs to 15 residues. From germline, CDR1 is WNHNN and CDR2 SYGVQD (reference sequence). CDR3 region: CASSDTGTGNEKLFF. CDR3 DNA: TGCGCCAGCAGTGACACCGGGACAGGGAATGAAAAACTGTTTTTT.

This chain joins TRBV5-4 and TRBJ1-2, with D uncertain. The CDR3 contains 13 residues. Germline loops: CDR1 SGHNT, CDR2 YYREEE (reference sequence). Trimming removed 2 bases from V and 8 bases from J, with 13 bases in between. Written as DNA, the CDR3 is TGTGCCAGCAGCTTTAGTAGGGAGAGAGGCTACACCTTC. Its protein is CASSFSRERGYTF.

The rearrangement links TRBV30 to TRBJ2-3; 8 positions match TRBD1. The CDR3 length is 14 residues. J was trimmed by 2 bases and V by 2 bases; bases with no gene match: 3. Germline V gene sequence: CDR1 GTSNPN, CDR2 SVGIG (reference sequence). CDR3 sequence: CAWSWTGITDTQYF. CDR3 DNA sequence: TGTGCCTGGAGTTGGACAGGGATCACAGATACGCAGTATTTT.

The gene calls are TRBV5-6 and TRBJ1-1; a possible D gene is TRBD1 (6 bases). This CDR3 contains 14 residues. Trimming took 4 bases from V and 4 from J, leaving 14 bases between them. Germline CDR1 and CDR2: SGHDT and YYEEEE. CDR3 region: CASSPQGFSTEAFF. CDR3 coding DNA: TGTGCCAGCAGCCCACAGGGTTTCTCCACTGAAGCTTTCTTT.

The chain recombines TRBV2 with TRBJ1-5, with TRBD1 as a possible D gene (6 bases). V dropped 4 bases and J dropped 5 bases, with 12 bases sitting between them. Per germline, CDR1 SNHLY and CDR2 FYNNEI. The CDR3 runs to 14 residues. DNA for the CDR3: TGTGCCAGCAGTGGCCGACAGGAACATCAGCCCCAGCATTTT. It translates to CASSGRQEHQPQHF.

The genes are TRBV5-1 and TRBJ2-5; 11 bases map to TRBD2. The CDR3 extends over 16 amino acids. Trimming removed 1 base from V and 3 bases from J; junction bases left unmatched: 5. Germline assignment: CDR1 SGHRS and CDR2 YFSETQ. Here the CDR3 DNA reads TGCGCCAGCAGCTTGTTAGCGGGGGGGCTGGAAGAGACCCAGTACTTC. It translates to CASSLLAGGLEETQYF.

This chain uses TRBV6-6 with TRBJ1-5; the D gene is possibly TRBD1 (6 bases). Germline-derived CDR1 and CDR2 are MNHNY and SVGAGI (reference sequence). This CDR3 region has 14 residues. V lost 5 bases, J lost 6 bases, and 14 bases lay in between. This CDR3 is CASSLYRAGQPQHF. For the CDR3, the DNA is TGTGCCAGCAGTCTGTACAGGGCGGGTCAGCCCCAGCATTTT.

This chain uses TRBV5-1 with TRBJ2-1; 10 nucleotides match TRBD1. The CDR3 is 14 residues long. J gave up 7 bases and V 6 bases, and 7 bases lay outside the gene matches. Germline CDR1 SGHRS, CDR2 YFSETQ. Here the CDR3 DNA reads TGCGCCAGCACCAGGGACAGGGGAACGAATGAGCAGTTCTTC. This sequence encodes CASTRDRGTNEQFF.

V is TRBV29-1 and J is TRBJ2-6, with D maybe TRBD1 (6 bases). The CDR3 covers 14 residues. V gave up 7 bases and J gave up 0 bases, with 10 bases separating them. Germline V gene lookup returns CDR1 SQVTM and CDR2 ANQGSEA. The CDR3 here is CSAGQSSGANVLTF. The CDR3 DNA sequence: TGCAGCGCTGGACAGTCCTCTGGGGCCAACGTCCTGACTTTC.

The chain recombines TRBV5-1 with TRBJ1-2, with a possible D match to TRBD1 (6 bases). V dropped 4 bases and J dropped 2 bases, with 12 bases sitting between them. Looked up from germline, CDR1 is SGHRS and CDR2 is YFSETQ. This CDR3 has 14 amino acids. The DNA of the CDR3 is TGCGCCAGCAGCCATGGACAGCCAAACTATGGCTACACCTTC. Encoded protein: CASSHGQPNYGYTF.

The genes are TRBV4-1 and TRBJ2-4; the D is unclear. CDR3 length: 14 residues. Trimming removed 4 bases at V and 3 bases at J, with 10 bases between. Germline CDR1 is MGHRA and CDR2 is YSYEKL. The DNA of the CDR3 is TGCGCCAGCAGCCCCGACGCGGTCAAAAACATTCAGTACTTC. The encoded protein is CASSPDAVKNIQYF.

This clone registers medium-sized by frequency. The chain is built from TRBV6-4 and TRBJ2-2; D perhaps matches TRBD1 (5 bases). The CDR3 is 14 amino acids. Germline V gene data show CDR1 as MRHNA and CDR2 as SNTAGT. Trimming pared 0 bases from V and 3 bases from J, leaving 5 bases between. This CDR3 reads CASSDSGDTGELFF. In DNA, the CDR3 is TGTGCCAGCAGTGACTCAGGGGACACCGGGGAGCTGTTTTTT.